Presented here are 2 T cell receptor beta chains from one specimen sequenced in a study of response to subunit inactivated influenza vaccine. TCRdb independently ran MiXCR on the RT-PCR reads; one entry per CDR3 protein. The sample lists just under 550,000 distinct CDR3 sequences, 20% to 25% seen once, with 2.5% to 3.5% in the top ten. These data were also reused for a study on T cells expressing NK-cell markers. From that paper: In generating TCR beta cDNA, 5'RACE template switching with UMIs was used.

This specimen was CD4+ T cells sorted from PBMCs, taken approximately 13 days after vaccination. All receptors come from a man aged 50 to 60 who received an inactivated influenza vaccine.

This clonotype was seen ten or more times. The chain uses TRBV29-1 and TRBJ2-5; D not resolved. V lost 3 bases and J lost 2, with 7 bases in between. From germline, CDR1 is SQVTM and CDR2 ANQGSEA. The CDR3 sequence is 12 residues long. CDR3 DNA sequence: TGCAGCGTTGATCCAGATCAAGAGACCCAGTACTTC. Protein product: CSVDPDQETQYF.

This clonotype appeared many times. V and J are TRBV10-3 and TRBJ2-5, with D possibly being TRBD1 (5 bases). The ends were cut back, 3 bases at V and 4 bases at J, with 12 bases in the middle. Germline CDR1 is ENHRY and CDR2 is SYGVKD. The CDR3 spans 14 residues. CDR3 sequence: CAISDGSRGETQYF. For the CDR3, the DNA is TGTGCCATCAGTGATGGTAGTAGGGGAGAGACCCAGTACTTC.